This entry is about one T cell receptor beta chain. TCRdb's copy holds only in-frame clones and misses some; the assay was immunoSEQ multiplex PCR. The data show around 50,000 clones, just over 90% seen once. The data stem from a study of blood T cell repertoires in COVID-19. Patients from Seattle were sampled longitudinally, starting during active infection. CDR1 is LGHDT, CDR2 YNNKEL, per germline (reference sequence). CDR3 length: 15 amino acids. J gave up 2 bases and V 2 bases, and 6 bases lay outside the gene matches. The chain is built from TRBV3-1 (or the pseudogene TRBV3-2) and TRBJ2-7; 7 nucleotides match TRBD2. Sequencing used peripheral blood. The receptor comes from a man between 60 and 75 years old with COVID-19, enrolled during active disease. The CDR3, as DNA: TGTGCCAGCAGCCAAAAATCTCTAGCGGCCTACGAGCAGTACTTC. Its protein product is CASSQKSLAAYEQYF.